This TCR beta chain was identified in a study of T cell repertoires in cytomegalovirus infection. Each CDR3 protein is one row after TCRdb ran MiXCR on the reads. The table includes approximately 260,000 distinct CDR3 sequences, around 20% detected once. From germline, CDR1 is SGHNT and CDR2 YYREEE (reference sequence). The CDR3 runs to 15 residues. Trimming removed 3 bases at V and 9 bases at J, with 21 bases between. Overall study findings and caveats: It was HLA-C-restricted CMV-specific TCR beta clonotypes that dominated the response ex vivo.

This clonotype was found a few times. Its antigen is not identified. This chain links TRBV5-4 with TRBJ1-1; TRBD1 might be the D (6 bases). The sequences come from cultured PBMCs, collected from culture after CMV antigen stimulation. The receptor was isolated from a human donor in good health (CMV status not recorded). Some clones in this sample may be carry-over from other donors' samples. Written as DNA, the CDR3 is TGTGCCAGCAGCTGGGACGACAGGCCTCCCCCCAAAGCTTTCTTT. This codes for CASSWDDRPPPKAFF.